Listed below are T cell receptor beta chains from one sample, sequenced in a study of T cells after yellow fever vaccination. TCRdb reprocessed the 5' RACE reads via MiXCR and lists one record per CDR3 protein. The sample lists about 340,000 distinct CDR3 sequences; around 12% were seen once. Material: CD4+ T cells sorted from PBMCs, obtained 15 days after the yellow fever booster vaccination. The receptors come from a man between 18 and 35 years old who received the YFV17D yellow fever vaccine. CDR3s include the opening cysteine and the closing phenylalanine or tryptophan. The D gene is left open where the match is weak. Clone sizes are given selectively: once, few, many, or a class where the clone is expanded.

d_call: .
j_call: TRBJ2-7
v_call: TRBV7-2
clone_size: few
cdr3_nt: TGTGCCAGCAGCTTAGACAGGTTTACCTACGAGCAGTACTTC
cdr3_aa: CASSLDRFTYEQYF

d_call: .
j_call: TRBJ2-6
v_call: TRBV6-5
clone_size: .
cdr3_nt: TGTGCCAGCGCCCCCCGCAGCACCTCTGGGGCCAACGTCCTGACTTTC
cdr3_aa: CASAPRSTSGANVLTF

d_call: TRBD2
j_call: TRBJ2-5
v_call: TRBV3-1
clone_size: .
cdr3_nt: TGTGCCAGCAGCCCGGCCGGGGGGGCCGGGACCCAGTACTTC
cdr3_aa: CASSPAGGAGTQYF

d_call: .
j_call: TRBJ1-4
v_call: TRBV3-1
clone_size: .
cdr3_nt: TGTGCCAGCAGCCTAGCAGCTAATGAAAAACTGTTTTTT
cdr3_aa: CASSLAANEKLFF

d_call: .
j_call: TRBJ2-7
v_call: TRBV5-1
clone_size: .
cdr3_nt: TGCGCCAGCAGCCTACAGGACGGAGGCTACGAGCAGTACTTC
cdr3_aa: CASSLQDGGYEQYF

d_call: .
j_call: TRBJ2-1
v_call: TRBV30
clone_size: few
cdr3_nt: TGTGCCTGGGGATTTGAAGAGCAGTTCTTC
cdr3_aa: CAWGFEEQFF

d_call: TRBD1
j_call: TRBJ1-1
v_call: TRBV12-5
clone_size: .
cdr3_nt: TGTGCTAGTGGAACTGACAGGGCCGGTAACACTGAAGCTTTCTTT
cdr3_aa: CASGTDRAGNTEAFF

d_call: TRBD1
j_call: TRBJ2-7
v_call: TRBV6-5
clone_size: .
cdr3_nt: TGTGCCAGCACGAGGGGGACAGGGGGAACCTACGAGCAGTACTTC
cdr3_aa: CASTRGTGGTYEQYF

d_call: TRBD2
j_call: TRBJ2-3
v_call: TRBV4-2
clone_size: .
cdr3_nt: TGTGCCAGCGCAAAGGGGCGGGGGGGCGAAGATACGCAGTATTTT
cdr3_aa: CASAKGRGGEDTQYF

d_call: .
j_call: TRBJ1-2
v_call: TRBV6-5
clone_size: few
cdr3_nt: TGTGCCAGCAGCCCAACCCAAAGTAGTCCGGACTACTTC
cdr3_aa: CASSPTQSSPDYF

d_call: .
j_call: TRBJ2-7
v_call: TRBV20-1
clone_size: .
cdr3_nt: TGCAGTGCTAGAGTGAGGCGGGGCTCCTACGAGCAGTACTTC
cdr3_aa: CSARVRRGSYEQYF

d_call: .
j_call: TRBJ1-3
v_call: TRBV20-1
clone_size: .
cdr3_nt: TGCAGTGCTAGAGAGGACAATACGAACACCATATATTTT
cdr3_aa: CSAREDNTNTIYF

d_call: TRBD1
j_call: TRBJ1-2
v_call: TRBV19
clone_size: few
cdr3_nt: TGTGCCAGTAGTACTACAGGGGGCGGCATCTATGGCTACACCTTC
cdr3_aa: CASSTTGGGIYGYTF

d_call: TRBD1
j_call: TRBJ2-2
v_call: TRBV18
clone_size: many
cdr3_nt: TGTGCCAGCTCATACGGACAGGGACACACCGGGGAGCTGTTTTTT
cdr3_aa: CASSYGQGHTGELFF

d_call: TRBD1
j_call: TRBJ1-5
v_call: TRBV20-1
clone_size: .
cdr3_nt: TGCAGTGCTAGAGTGGGACAGGGGGGTCAGCCCCAGCATTTT
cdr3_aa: CSARVGQGGQPQHF

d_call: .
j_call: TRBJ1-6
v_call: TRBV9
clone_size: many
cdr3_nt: TGTGCCAGCAGCGTATTAGGGCAGGGAGGGTCACCCCTCCACTTT
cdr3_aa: CASSVLGQGGSPLHF

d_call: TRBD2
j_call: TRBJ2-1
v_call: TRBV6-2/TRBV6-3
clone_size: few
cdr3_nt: TGTGCCAGCAGTTACAGGACTAGCGGGGCGCAGTTCTTC
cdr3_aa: CASSYRTSGAQFF

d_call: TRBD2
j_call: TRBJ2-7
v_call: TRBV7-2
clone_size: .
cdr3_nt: TGTGCCAGCAGCCGGGGGACTAGTTGGTACGAGCAGTACTTC
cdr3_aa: CASSRGTSWYEQYF

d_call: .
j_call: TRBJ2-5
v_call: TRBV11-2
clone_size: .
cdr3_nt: TGTGCCAGCAGCTTAGCAAGGAGGAAGACCCAGTACTTC
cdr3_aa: CASSLARRKTQYF

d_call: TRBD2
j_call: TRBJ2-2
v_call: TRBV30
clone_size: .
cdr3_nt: TGTGCCTGGGGACTAGCGGGGGGACCAGTAGGTACCGGGGAGCTGTTTTTT
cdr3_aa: CAWGLAGGPVGTGELFF

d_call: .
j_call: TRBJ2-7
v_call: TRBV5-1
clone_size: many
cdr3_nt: TGCGCCAGCAGCTTGGGAGGACAGACCCTCGAGCAGTACTTC
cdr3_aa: CASSLGGQTLEQYF

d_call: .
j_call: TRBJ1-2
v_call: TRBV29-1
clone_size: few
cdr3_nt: TGCAGCGTTGAAAGCAGGACTAACTATGGCTACACCTTC
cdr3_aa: CSVESRTNYGYTF

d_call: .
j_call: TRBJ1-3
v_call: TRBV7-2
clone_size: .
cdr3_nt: TGTGCCAGCAGTTCTCAGCAAACTGGAAACACCATATATTTT
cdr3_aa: CASSSQQTGNTIYF

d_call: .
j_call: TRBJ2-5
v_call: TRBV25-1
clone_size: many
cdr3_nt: TGTGCCAGCAGCCGACGAGAGACCCAGTACTTC
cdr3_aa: CASSRRETQYF

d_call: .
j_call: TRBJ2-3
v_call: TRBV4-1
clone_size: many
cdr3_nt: TGCGCCAGCAGCCAATTCGCCCCGTACGCAGATACGCAGTATTTT
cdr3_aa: CASSQFAPYADTQYF

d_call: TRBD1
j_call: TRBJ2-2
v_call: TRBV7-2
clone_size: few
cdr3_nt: TGTGCCAGCAGCGAGCAACAGGGGAAGACCGGGGAGCTGTTTTTT
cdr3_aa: CASSEQQGKTGELFF

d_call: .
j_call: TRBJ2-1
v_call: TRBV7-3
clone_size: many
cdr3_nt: TGTGCCAGCAGCTTAAGTGAGCAGTTCTTC
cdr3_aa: CASSLSEQFF

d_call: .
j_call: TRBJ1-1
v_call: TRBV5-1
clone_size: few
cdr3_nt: TGCGCCAGCAGCTCGGGACGGAATTACATGAACACTGAAGCTTTCTTT
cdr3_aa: CASSSGRNYMNTEAFF

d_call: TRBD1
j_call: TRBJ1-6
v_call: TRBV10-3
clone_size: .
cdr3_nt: TGTGCCATCACCCCGACAGGGGGTAATTCACCCCTCCACTTT
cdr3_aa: CAITPTGGNSPLHF

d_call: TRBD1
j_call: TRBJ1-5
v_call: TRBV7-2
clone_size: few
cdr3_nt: TGTGCCAGCAGCAAAGACAGGGACATTCAGCCCCAGCATTTT
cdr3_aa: CASSKDRDIQPQHF

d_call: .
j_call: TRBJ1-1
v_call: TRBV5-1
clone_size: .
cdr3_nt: TGCGCCAGCAGCTTGGGGGGTAACAGGGTCATGAACACTGAAGCTTTCTTT
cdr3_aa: CASSLGGNRVMNTEAFF

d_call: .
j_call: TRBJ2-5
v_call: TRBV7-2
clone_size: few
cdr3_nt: TGTGCCAGCAGCTTAGTCGTAAACCAAGAGACCCAGTACTTC
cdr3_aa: CASSLVVNQETQYF

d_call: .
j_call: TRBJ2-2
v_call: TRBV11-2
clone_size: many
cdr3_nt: TGTGCCAGCAGCCAGGTCGTGGGGGGTTCATCCGGGGAGCTGTTTTTT
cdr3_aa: CASSQVVGGSSGELFF

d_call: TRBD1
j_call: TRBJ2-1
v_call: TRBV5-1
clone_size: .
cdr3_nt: TGCGCCAGCAGCTTCGTACAGGGGGCAGAGGCCTACAATGAGCAGTTCTTC
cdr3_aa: CASSFVQGAEAYNEQFF

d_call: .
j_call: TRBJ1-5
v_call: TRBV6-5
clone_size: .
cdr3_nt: TGTGCCAGCAGTTACCCTGCGGGGCCCCAGCATTTT
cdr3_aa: CASSYPAGPQHF

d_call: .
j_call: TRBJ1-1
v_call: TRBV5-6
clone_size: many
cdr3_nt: TGTGCCAGCAGCTTGGTTTCGGGGATTCGTTCGGTTTTCTTT
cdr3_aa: CASSLVSGIRSVFF

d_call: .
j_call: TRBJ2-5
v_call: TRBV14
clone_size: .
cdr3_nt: TGTGCCAGCAGCCGACCAGACAGAAACCAAGAGACCCAGTACTTC
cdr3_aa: CASSRPDRNQETQYF

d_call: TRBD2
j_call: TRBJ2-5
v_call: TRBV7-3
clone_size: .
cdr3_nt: TGTGCCAGCAGCATGACTAGCGGGGGGGCAAAGACCCAGTACTTC
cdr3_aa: CASSMTSGGAKTQYF

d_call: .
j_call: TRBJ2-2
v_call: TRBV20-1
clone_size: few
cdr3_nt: TGCAGTGCTTTAGGACAGTACACCGGGGAGCTGTTTTTT
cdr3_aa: CSALGQYTGELFF

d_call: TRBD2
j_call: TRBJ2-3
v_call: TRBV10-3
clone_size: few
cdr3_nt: TGTGCCATCAGTGGATTCCCGGGACTAGTCCTAGATACGCAGTATTTT
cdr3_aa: CAISGFPGLVLDTQYF

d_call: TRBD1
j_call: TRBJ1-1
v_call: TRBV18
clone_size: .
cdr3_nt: TGTGCCAGCTCACGGGAGACAGGGGACACTGAAGCTTTCTTT
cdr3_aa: CASSRETGDTEAFF

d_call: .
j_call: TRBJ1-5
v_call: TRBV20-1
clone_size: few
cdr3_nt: TGCAGTGCTAGAGCTTTGGGGTATAGCAATCAGCCCCAGCATTTT
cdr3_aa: CSARALGYSNQPQHF

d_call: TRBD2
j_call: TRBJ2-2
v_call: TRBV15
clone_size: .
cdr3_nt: TGTGCCACCAGCAGAGATATAGCGGGGTCAACCGGGGAGCTGTTTTTT
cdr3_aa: CATSRDIAGSTGELFF

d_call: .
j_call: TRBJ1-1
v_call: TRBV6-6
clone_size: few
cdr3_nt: TGTGCCAGCAGTCGCGATGTCGCGGCGAACACTGAAGCTTTCTTT
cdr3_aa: CASSRDVAANTEAFF

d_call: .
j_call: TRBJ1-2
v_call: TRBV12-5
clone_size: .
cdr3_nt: TGTGCTAGTGGTTTGGTACTTCGCGGACGCACTTATGGCTACACCTTC
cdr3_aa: CASGLVLRGRTYGYTF

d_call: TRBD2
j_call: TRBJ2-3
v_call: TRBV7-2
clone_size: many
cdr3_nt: TGTGCCAGCAGCCTAGCGGGGTCAGATACGCAGTATTTT
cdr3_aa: CASSLAGSDTQYF

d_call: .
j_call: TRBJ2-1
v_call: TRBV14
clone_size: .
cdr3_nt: TGTGCCAGCAGCATCTCTCAAGGAAGTACCTACAATGAGCAGTTCTTC
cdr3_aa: CASSISQGSTYNEQFF

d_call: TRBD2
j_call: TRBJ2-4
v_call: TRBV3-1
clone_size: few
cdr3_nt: TGTGCCAGCAGCTCCCCGCCGGGACTAGCGGGGGTGCGGCACATTCAGTACTTC
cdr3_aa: CASSSPPGLAGVRHIQYF

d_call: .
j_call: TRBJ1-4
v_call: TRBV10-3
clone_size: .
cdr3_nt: TGTGCCATCAGTGGGACAGCCGATAATGAAAAACTGTTTTTT
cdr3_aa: CAISGTADNEKLFF

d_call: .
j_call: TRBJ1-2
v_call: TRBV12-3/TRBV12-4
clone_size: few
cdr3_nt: TGTGCCAGCAGTTTGGAGACCGCAAGCTATGGCTACACCTTC
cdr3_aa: CASSLETASYGYTF

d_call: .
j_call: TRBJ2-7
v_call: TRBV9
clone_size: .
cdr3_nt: TGTGCCAGCAGCGTAGATCAGGGGTTCTACGAGCAGTACTTC
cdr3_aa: CASSVDQGFYEQYF